This T cell receptor (beta chain) came from a study of cytomegalovirus exposure and HLA in healthy donors. As to this clone: Its antigen remains unknown.

This table comes from immunoSEQ multiplex PCR, and its TCRdb copy is limited to in-frame clones, with some not included. The sample yields more than 90,000 clones, approximately 89% seen once. Germline V gene sequence: CDR1 MDHEN, CDR2 SYDVKM. The CDR3 is 15 residues long. V lost 2 bases, J lost 3 bases, and 4 bases stayed unmatched. Study results and caveats: The classifier, whose performance was assessed in both the original and validation cohorts, reportedly diagnosed cytomegalovirus status with high specificity and sensitivity.

The clonotype originates from a man younger than 30 in good health and CMV-seronegative. The chain recombines TRBV28 with TRBJ2-7; 10 positions agree with TRBD2. The sequencing sample was made of PBMCs. CDR3 sequence reads: CASSLASGSIYEQYF. The CDR3 bases are TGTGCCAGCAGTTTAGCTAGCGGGAGCATCTACGAGCAGTACTTC. Filled out from reference TRBV28 and TRBJ2-7, the complete variable domain reads DVKVTQSSRYLVKRTGEKVFLECVQDMDHENMFWYRQDPGLGLRLIYFSYDVKMKEKGDIPEGYSVSREKKERFSLILESASTNQTSMYLCASSLASGSIYEQYFGPGTRLTVT.